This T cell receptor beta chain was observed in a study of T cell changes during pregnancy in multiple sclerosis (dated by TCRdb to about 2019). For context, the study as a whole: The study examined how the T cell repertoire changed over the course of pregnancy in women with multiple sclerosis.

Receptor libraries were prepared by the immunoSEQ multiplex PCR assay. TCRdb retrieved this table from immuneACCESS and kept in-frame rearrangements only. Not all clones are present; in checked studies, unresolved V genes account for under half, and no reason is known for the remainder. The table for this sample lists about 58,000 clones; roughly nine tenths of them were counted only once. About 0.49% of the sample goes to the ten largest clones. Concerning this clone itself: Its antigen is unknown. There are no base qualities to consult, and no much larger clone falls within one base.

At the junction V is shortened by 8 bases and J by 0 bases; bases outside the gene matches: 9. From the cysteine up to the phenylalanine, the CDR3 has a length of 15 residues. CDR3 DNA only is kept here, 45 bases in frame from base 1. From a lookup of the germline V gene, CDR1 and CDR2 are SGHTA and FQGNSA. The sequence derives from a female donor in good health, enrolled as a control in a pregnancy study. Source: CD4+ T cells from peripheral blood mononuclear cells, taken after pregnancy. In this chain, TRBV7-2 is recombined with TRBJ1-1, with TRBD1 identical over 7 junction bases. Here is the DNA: TGTGCCAGCTCCTTCGGTACAGGGGTGAACACTGAAGCTTTCTTT. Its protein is CASSFGTGVNTEAFF.